A single sample gave rise to the 20 T cell receptor beta chains below, sequenced in a study of CD8 T cells in ankylosing spondylitis. TCRdb independently ran MiXCR on the 5' RACE reads; one entry per CDR3 protein. The table includes more than 250,000 distinct CDR3 sequences, approximately 10% detected once. Sequencing was carried out using blood, either unsorted or a sorted T cell fraction (not recorded which). These receptors all stem from a female donor with ankylosing spondylitis or in good health (not recorded which).

The chain is built from TRBV11-3 and TRBJ2-2, with 8 bases that match TRBD1. This CDR3 is 16 amino acids long. The V segment lost 4 bases and the J segment 2 bases; nucleotides outside the gene matches: 6. In germline, CDR1 is SGHNT, CDR2 YENEEA. CDR3 region: CASSSRQGPNTGELFF. Here the CDR3 DNA reads TGTGCCAGCAGCTCGCGACAGGGGCCAAACACCGGGGAGCTGTTTTTT.

This clonotype was picked up many times. J is TRBJ2-3 and V is TRBV5-1; 13 bases map to TRBD2. Looked up from germline, CDR1 is SGHRS and CDR2 is YFSETQ. The junction had 8 bases not matched to a gene; V was cut back by 4 bases and J by 6 bases. This CDR3 has 16 residues. CDR3 DNA sequence: TGCGCCAGCAGCGAAACCGGGACTAGCGGGACGGATACGCAGTATTTT. Residues: CASSETGTSGTDTQYF.

In this sample, this clonotype turned up many times. The chain combines TRBV28 with TRBJ2-2, with no clear D. V was trimmed by 8 bases and J by 4 bases, leaving 5 bases between them. The CDR3 has 11 residues. Germline V gene data show CDR1 as MDHEN and CDR2 as SYDVKM. CDR3 in DNA: TGTGCCAGCCAAGCCACCGGGGAGCTGTTTTTT. Protein product: CASQATGELFF.

This clonotype was seen ten or more times. The V and J genes are TRBV20-1 and TRBJ2-3; tentatively, D is TRBD2 (6 bases). Germline V gene sequence: CDR1 DFQATT, CDR2 SNEGSKA (reference sequence). Deletions cut 6 bases from V and 2 bases from J, with 27 bases between. The CDR3 runs 18 residues. The CDR3 DNA is TGCAGTGCCTCTCAAGAACGGCGGAGCGGACTATTCACAGATACGCAGTATTTT. This translates into CSASQERRSGLFTDTQYF.

This clonotype has a handful of counts. CDR3 bases: TGCAGTGCTAGTTCGCGGGAGTTCTACGAGCAGTACTTC. Its protein is CSASSREFYEQYF. The rearrangement uses TRBV20-1 and TRBJ2-7; the match to TRBD2 covers 7 bases. Germline CDR1 reads DFQATT; CDR2 reads SNEGSKA (reference sequence). Germline trimming cut 3 bases from V and 3 bases from J; bases unmatched to any gene: 5. There are 13 residues in the CDR3.

This clonotype was counted only a few times. V and J are TRBV12-5 and TRBJ1-2; D not resolved. Trimming shortened V by 3 bases and J by 1 base, and 12 bases separated the two germline ends. CDR3 length: 15 residues. Germline V gene sequence: CDR1 LGHNT, CDR2 FRNRAP. CDR3 amino acids: CASGFSYDLNYGYTF. The CDR3 DNA reads as TGTGCTAGTGGTTTTAGTTACGACCTTAACTATGGCTACACCTTC.

This clonotype was seen repeatedly, ten times or more. V and J are TRBV27 and TRBJ1-2, with TRBD1 identical over 11 bases. The CDR3 runs 15 residues. V trimming: 7 bases; J trimming: 4 bases; junction bases outside the gene matches: 8. The germline V gene encodes CDR1 MNHEY and CDR2 SMNVEV (reference sequence). CDR3 nucleotide sequence: TGTGCCAGCAAAAAAGAGGGACAGGGGGTCTATGGCTACACCTTC. Translated: CASKKEGQGVYGYTF.

The V and J genes are TRBV6-2 or TRBV6-3 and TRBJ1-1, with D unresolved. In germline, CDR1 is MNHEY, CDR2 SVGEGT. Deletions cut 4 bases from V and 8 bases from J, with 14 bases between. This CDR3 is built from 13 residues. This chain's CDR3 is CASSWRPASEAFF. The DNA for the CDR3 is TGTGCCAGCAGTTGGCGCCCCGCTTCGGAAGCTTTCTTT.

The rearrangement joins TRBV6-2 or TRBV6-3 to TRBJ2-7; D not resolved. Germline values: CDR1 MNHEY, CDR2 SVGEGT. The CDR3 consists of 13 residues. V was shortened by 5 bases and J by 6 bases, with 14 bases between the two germline ends. The CDR3 DNA reads TGTGCCAGCAGTCAAAATCTGGCTCGCGAGCAGTACTTC. Translated: CASSQNLAREQYF.

This clonotype was detected only a few times. The chain recombines TRBV29-1 with TRBJ2-7; 7 positions agree with TRBD2. V lost 6 bases and J lost 0; bases outside the gene matches: 5. Per germline, CDR1 SQVTM and CDR2 ANQGSEA. The CDR3 has 13 residues. The CDR3 sequence is CSVGRDYSYEQYF. DNA of the CDR3: TGCAGCGTCGGGCGGGACTACTCCTACGAGCAGTACTTC.

The chain combines TRBV11-3 with TRBJ2-7; perhaps TRBD2 as D (5 bases). V shed 5 bases and J shed 3 bases, with 11 bases lying between them. Germline-derived CDR1 and CDR2 are SGHNT and YENEEA. CDR3 length: 13 amino acids. Here the CDR3 DNA reads TGTGCCAGCAGCCAACCCGGGGACTACGAGCAGTACTTC. Translated, it gives CASSQPGDYEQYF.

V and J are TRBV20-1 and TRBJ1-1; the D gene is possibly TRBD1 (5 bases). This CDR3 has 13 amino acids. Trimming shortened V by 6 bases and J by 5 bases, and 16 bases separated the two germline ends. The germline V gene has CDR1 DFQATT and CDR2 SNEGSKA (reference sequence). The CDR3 spells CSAVGRGRTEAFF. The CDR3 DNA reads as TGCAGTGCAGTAGGACGGGGGAGAACTGAAGCTTTCTTT.

This clonotype was found many times. The chain couples TRBV7-3 to TRBJ1-1; D ambiguous. From germline, CDR1 is SGHTA and CDR2 FQGTGA. The ends were cut back, 6 bases at V and 3 bases at J, with 11 bases in the middle. The CDR3 spans 13 residues. The CDR3 protein is CASSRDGDTEAFF. The CDR3 region has the DNA TGTGCCAGCAGTCGTGACGGCGACACTGAAGCTTTCTTT.

This clonotype came up many times. The rearrangement joins TRBV27 to TRBJ2-1; D possibly uses TRBD1 or TRBD2 (6 bases each). The CDR3 sequence is 15 residues long. Germline lookup yields CDR1 MNHEY and CDR2 SMNVEV (reference sequence). Trimming stripped 7 bases from V and 7 bases from J, with 20 bases between. The CDR3 reads CASTSLDRGDNEQFF. DNA for the CDR3: TGTGCCAGCACCTCACTGGATAGGGGGGATAATGAGCAGTTCTTC.

Many counts were recorded for this clonotype. DNA of the CDR3: TGTGCCAGCAGCTTTAACGAAGAGACCCAGTACTTC. Protein: CASSFNEETQYF. The rearrangement joins TRBV5-5 to TRBJ2-5, with unresolved D. Germline CDR1 reads SGHKS; CDR2 reads YYEKEE (reference sequence). Trimming pared 2 bases from V and 3 bases from J, leaving 5 bases between. CDR3 size: 12 residues.

On this clonotype: This sequence may be a read error, since a much larger clone differs from it by one base. V is TRBV7-3 and J is TRBJ1-1; D is possibly TRBD1 (5 bases). The V gene's germline CDR1 is SGHTA and CDR2 FQGTGA. The CDR3 is 15 residues long. The CDR3 loop is CASSLTHGGSSEALF. The CDR3 DNA reads TGTGCCAGCAGCTTAACTCATGGGGGGAGTAGTGAAGCTCTCTTT.

This clonotype was recorded many times. V is TRBV4-3 and J is TRBJ2-1; D unresolved. The germline gives CDR1 LGHNA, CDR2 YSLEER. V was cut by 1 base and J by 5 bases, with 3 bases left in between. The CDR3 runs to 12 residues. The CDR3: CASSQVDNEQFF. The CDR3 DNA is TGCGCCAGCAGCCAAGTGGACAATGAGCAGTTCTTC.

This clonotype was recorded at least ten times. This sequence joins TRBV6-5 and TRBJ2-1; TRBD2 is a possible D gene (5 bases). Germline V lookup: CDR1 MNHEY, CDR2 SVGAGI. V was pared by 2 bases and J by 2 bases, with 7 bases between. The CDR3 consists of 14 residues. The CDR3: CASSYERAYNEQFF. CDR3 coding DNA: TGTGCCAGCAGTTACGAGAGGGCCTACAATGAGCAGTTCTTC.

This clonotype appeared many times. V and J are TRBV20-1 and TRBJ2-7, with unresolved D. Germline CDR1 is DFQATT and CDR2 is SNEGSKA (reference sequence). The ends were cut back, 6 bases at V and 1 base at J, with 10 bases in the middle. The CDR3 length is 12 residues. The CDR3 loop reads CSAGVGSYEQYF. CDR3 bases: TGCAGTGCCGGTGTAGGGTCCTACGAGCAGTACTTC.

This clonotype has at least ten counts. The chain links TRBV18 to TRBJ2-3; D might be TRBD2 (6 bases). With 1 base removed from V and 0 bases from J, the gap between germline ends came to 8 bases. This CDR3 region has 15 residues. Per the germline V gene, CDR1 is KGHSH and CDR2 is LQKENI. CDR3 in DNA: TGTGCCAGCTCACCACGAAGCGGGAGCACAGATACGCAGTATTTT. This sequence encodes CASSPRSGSTDTQYF. Using reference TRBV18 and TRBJ2-3 for the parts outside the CDR3, the full variable domain is NAGVMQNPRHLVRRRGQEARLRCSPMKGHSHVYWYRQLPEEGLKFMVYLQKENIIDESGMPKERFSAEFPKEGPSILRIQQVVRGDSAAYFCASSPRSGSTDTQYFGPGTRLTVL.